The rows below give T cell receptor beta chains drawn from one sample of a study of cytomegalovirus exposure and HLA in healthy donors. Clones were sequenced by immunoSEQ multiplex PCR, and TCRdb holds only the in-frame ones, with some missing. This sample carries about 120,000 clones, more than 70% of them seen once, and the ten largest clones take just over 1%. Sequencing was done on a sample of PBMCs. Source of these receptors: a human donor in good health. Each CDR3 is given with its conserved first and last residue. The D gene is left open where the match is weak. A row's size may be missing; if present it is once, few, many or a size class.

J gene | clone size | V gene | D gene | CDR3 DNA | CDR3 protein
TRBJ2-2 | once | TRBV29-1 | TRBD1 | TGCAGCGTGCTGGGTGGACAGGGCCTTAACACCGGGGAGCTGTTTTTT | CSVLGGQGLNTGELFF
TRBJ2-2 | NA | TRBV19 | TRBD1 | TGTGCCAGTAGTACCCTAATTAAGACAGGGTTGTTCGGGGAGCTGTTTTTT | CASSTLIKTGLFGELFF
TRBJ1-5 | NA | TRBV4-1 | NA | TGCGCCAGCAGCCCGGGGGGGGGAAACAATCAGCCCCAGCATTTT | CASSPGGGNNQPQHF
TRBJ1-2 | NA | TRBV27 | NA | TGTGCCAGCAGTCACCTCCAGGCTCTCAACTATGGCTACACCTTC | CASSHLQALNYGYTF
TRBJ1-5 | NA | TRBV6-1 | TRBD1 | TGTGCCAGCATCCTCTACAGGGGTGGCACTCAGCCCCAGCATTTT | CASILYRGGTQPQHF
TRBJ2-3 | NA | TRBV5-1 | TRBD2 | TGCGCCAGCGGAACTAGCGGGGGGGTAGGAGATACGCAGTATTTT | CASGTSGGVGDTQYF
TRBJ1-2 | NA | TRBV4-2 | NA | TGTGCCAGCAGCCAAGATACCCAGGACAGCTATGGCTACACCTTC | CASSQDTQDSYGYTF
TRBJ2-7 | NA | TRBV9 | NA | TGTGCCAGCAGCCCCCGGAGGGAGAGTCTTTACGAGCAGTACTTC | CASSPRRESLYEQYF
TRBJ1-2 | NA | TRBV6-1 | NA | TGTGCCAGCAGTGATTCGCCAGGGGCATCCGTCTATGGCTACACCTTC | CASSDSPGASVYGYTF
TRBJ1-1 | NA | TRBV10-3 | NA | TGTGCCATCAGTGGTAATGCGGCTGAAGCTTTCTTT | CAISGNAAEAFF
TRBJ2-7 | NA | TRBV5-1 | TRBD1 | TGCGCCAGCAGCCCAGGACAGGAGACGCAGTACTTC | CASSPGQETQYF
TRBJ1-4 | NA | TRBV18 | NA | TGTGCCAGCTCACCACCGGAGAGGTTTGAAAAACTGTTTTTT | CASSPPERFEKLFF
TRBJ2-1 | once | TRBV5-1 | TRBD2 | TGCGCCAGCAGCCCGGGGACTAGCGGCTACAATGAGCAGTTCTTC | CASSPGTSGYNEQFF
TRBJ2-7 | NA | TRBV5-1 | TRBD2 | TGCGCCAGCAGCTTGAAGCGGTGGGTAGCGGGGAACGACGAGCAGTACTTC | CASSLKRWVAGNDEQYF
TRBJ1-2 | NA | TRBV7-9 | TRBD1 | TGTGCCAGCAGCTTGCAACCGGGACAGCGAGGCCCCCGGGCGGATGGCTACACCTTC | CASSLQPGQRGPRADGYTF
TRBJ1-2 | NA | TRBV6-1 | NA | TGTGCCAGCAGTGACTCAGGAATCTATGGCTACACCTTC | CASSDSGIYGYTF
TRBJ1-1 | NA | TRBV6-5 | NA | TGTGCCAGCAGTTACTCCACAGGGGAAGCTTTCTTT | CASSYSTGEAFF
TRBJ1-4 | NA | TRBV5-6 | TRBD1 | TGTGCCAGCTGGCCCGGAGGGGACAGAGAAAAACTGTTTTTT | CASWPGGDREKLFF
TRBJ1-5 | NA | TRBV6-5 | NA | TGTGCCAGCAGCCCGACTGGGAATCAGCCCCAGCATTTT | CASSPTGNQPQHF
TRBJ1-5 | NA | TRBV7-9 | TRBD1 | TGTGCCAGCAGCCTAACAGAAGACAGGGGCAATCAGCCCCAGCATTTT | CASSLTEDRGNQPQHF
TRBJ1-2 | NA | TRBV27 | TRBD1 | TGTGCCAGCTCAGGGGGAGGCTATGGCTACACCTTC | CASSGGGYGYTF
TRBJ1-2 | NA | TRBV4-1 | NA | TGCGCCAGCAGCCAAGAAGGCAGCGTCTATGGCTACACCTTC | CASSQEGSVYGYTF
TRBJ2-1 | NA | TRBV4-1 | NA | TGCGCCAGCAGCCAAGCTCGGGGAGGGGGCAATGAGCAGTTCTTC | CASSQARGGGNEQFF
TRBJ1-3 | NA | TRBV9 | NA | TGTGCCAGCAGCGTACGGGATTTGAGCTCTGGAAACACCATATATTTT | CASSVRDLSSGNTIYF
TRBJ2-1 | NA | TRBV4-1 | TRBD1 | TGCGCCAGCAGCCCCGGGACAGGTTCCAACAATGAGCAGTTCTTC | CASSPGTGSNNEQFF
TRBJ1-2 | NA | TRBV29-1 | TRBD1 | TGCAGCGTCCGGGACAGCAAATCTTATGGCTACACCTTC | CSVRDSKSYGYTF
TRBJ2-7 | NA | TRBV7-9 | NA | TGTGCCAGCAGCCTTAGCGGCGGACGGGCGCCCTACGAGCAGTACTTC | CASSLSGGRAPYEQYF
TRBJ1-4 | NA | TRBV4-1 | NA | TGTGCCAGCAGCCAACCGACAGACTCTGATGAAAAACTGTTTTTT | CASSQPTDSDEKLFF
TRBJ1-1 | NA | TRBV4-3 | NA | TGCGCCAGCAGCCAAGATCGGGGATTCCTGAACACTGAAGCTTTCTTT | CASSQDRGFLNTEAFF
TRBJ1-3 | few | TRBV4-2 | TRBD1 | TGTGCCAGCAGCCCTCGGGACAGCTCTGGAAACACCATATATTTT | CASSPRDSSGNTIYF
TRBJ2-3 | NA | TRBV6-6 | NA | TGTGCCAGCAGTCCAGCAGATACGCAGTATTTT | CASSPADTQYF
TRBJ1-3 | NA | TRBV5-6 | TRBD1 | TGTGCCAGCAGCTTGGGGGGCGCAGGGGGCAGAAGTACTGGAAACACCATATATTTT | CASSLGGAGGRSTGNTIYF
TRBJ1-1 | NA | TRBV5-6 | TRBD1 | TGTGCCAGCACAAACGACAGGGGAGAAACTGAAGCTTTCTTT | CASTNDRGETEAFF
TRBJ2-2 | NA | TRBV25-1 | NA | TGTGCCAGCAGTGATTTAGAAGAACTCGACACCGGGGAGCTGTTTTTT | CASSDLEELDTGELFF
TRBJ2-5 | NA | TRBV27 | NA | TGTGCCAGCAGCTCTACCGAAGAGACCCAGTACTTC | CASSSTEETQYF
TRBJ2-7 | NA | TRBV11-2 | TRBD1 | TGTGCCAGCAGCTTATCTCGCGGGACAGGCGAGCAGTACTTC | CASSLSRGTGEQYF
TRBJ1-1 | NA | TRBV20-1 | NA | TGCAGTGCTAAGTTCGGCACTGAAGCTTTCTTT | CSAKFGTEAFF
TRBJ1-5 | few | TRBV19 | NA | TGTGCCAGTAGTATGATCAGTCAGCCCCAGCATTTT | CASSMISQPQHF
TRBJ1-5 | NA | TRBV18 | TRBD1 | TGTGCCAGCTCACCTACAGGGGTATTATCCAATCAGCCCCAGCATTTT | CASSPTGVLSNQPQHF
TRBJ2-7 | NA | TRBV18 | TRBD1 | TGTGCCAGCTCACCAGGACAGGGGGAATACGAGCAGTACTTC | CASSPGQGEYEQYF
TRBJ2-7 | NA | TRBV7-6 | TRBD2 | TGTGCCAGCAGCTCCGGGGGGTCTCTCTACGAGCAGTACTTC | CASSSGGSLYEQYF
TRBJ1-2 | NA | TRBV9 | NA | TGTGCCAGCAGCGTAGGACAGTCAAACTATGGCTACACCTTC | CASSVGQSNYGYTF
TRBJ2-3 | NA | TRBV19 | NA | TGTGCCAGTAGTGAGGGAAGCACAGATACGCAGTATTTT | CASSEGSTDTQYF
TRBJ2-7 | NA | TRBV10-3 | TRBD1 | TGTGCCGTTACCGGGACAGGGGGTTCCTACGAGCAGTACTTC | CAVTGTGGSYEQYF